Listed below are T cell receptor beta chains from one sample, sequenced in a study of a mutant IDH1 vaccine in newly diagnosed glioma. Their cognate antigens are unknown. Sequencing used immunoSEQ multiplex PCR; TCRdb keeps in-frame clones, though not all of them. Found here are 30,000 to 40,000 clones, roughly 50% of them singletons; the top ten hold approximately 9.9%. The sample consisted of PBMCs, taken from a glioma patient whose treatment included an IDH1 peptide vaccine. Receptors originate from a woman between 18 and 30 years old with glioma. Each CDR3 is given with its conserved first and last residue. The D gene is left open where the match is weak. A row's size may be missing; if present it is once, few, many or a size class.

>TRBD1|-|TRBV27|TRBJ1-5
CASSTRQGNQPQHF
TGTGCCAGCAGTACAAGACAGGGAAATCAGCCCCAGCATTTT
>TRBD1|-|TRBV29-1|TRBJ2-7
CSVEEGTGDYEQYF
TGCAGCGTTGAAGAGGGGACAGGGGACTACGAGCAGTACTTC
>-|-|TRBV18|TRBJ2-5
CASSPTTSLVETQYF
TGTGCCAGCTCACCCACAACAAGCCTAGTGGAGACCCAGTACTTC
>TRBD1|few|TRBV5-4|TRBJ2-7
CASSPGGTGVTYEQYF
TGTGCCAGCAGCCCGGGAGGGACAGGGGTGACCTACGAGCAGTACTTC
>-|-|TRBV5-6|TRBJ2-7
CASSLGGSPYEQYF
TGTGCCAGCAGCTTGGGGGGGAGTCCATACGAGCAGTACTTC
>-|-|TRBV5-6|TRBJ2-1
CASSPTGSSYNEQFF
TGTGCCAGCAGCCCTACAGGGTCCTCCTACAATGAGCAGTTCTTC
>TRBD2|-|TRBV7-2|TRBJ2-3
CASRATLAGATDTQYF
TGTGCCAGCAGGGCCACTCTAGCGGGAGCCACAGATACGCAGTATTTT
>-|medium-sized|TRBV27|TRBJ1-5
CAPPGGTGYSNQPQHF
TGTGCCCCCCCAGGCGGGACCGGTTATAGCAATCAGCCCCAGCATTTT
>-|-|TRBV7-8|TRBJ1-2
CASSPGGNNYGYTF
TGTGCCAGCAGCCCCGGGGGGAATAACTATGGCTACACCTTC
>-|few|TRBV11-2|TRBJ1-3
CASSLFGNTIYF
TGTGCCAGCAGCTTATTTGGAAACACCATATATTTT
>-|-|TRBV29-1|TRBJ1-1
CSVEDVRGNEAFF
TGCAGCGTTGAAGATGTAAGAGGGAATGAAGCTTTCTTT
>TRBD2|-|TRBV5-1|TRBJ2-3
CASSSPGAGGYTDTQYF
TGCGCCAGCAGCTCCCCGGGGGCGGGGGGGTACACAGATACGCAGTATTTT
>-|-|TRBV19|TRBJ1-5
CASSTTGTSNQPQHF
TGTGCCAGTAGTACGACAGGAACGAGCAATCAGCCCCAGCATTTT
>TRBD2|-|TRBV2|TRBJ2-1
CASSREAGGRSEQFF
TGTGCCAGCAGTAGGGAGGCGGGGGGGCGTAGTGAGCAGTTCTTC
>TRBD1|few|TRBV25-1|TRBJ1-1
CASSDDRDRVLNTEAFF
TGTGCCAGCAGTGACGACCGGGACAGGGTGTTGAACACTGAAGCTTTCTTT
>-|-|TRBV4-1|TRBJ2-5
CASSQPNNQETQYF
TGCGCCAGCAGCCAACCAAACAATCAAGAGACCCAGTACTTC
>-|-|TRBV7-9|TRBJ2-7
CASSQQGPYEQYF
TGTGCCAGCAGCCAACAGGGACCCTACGAGCAGTACTTC
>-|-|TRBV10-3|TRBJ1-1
CAISESGGSTEAFF
TGTGCCATCAGTGAGTCAGGGGGAAGCACTGAAGCTTTCTTT
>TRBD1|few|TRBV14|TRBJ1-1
CASSPRGQGVMNTEAFF
TGTGCCAGCAGCCCCCGGGGACAGGGGGTAATGAACACTGAAGCTTTCTTT
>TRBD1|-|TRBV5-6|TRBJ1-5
CASSGTGQGSHQPQHF
TGTGCCAGCAGCGGGACGGGACAGGGTAGCCATCAGCCCCAGCATTTT
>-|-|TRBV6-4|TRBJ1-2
CASSDSADTPNYGYTF
TGTGCCAGCAGTGACTCGGCGGACACCCCTAACTATGGCTACACCTTC
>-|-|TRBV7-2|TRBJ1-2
CASSLSGDYGYTF
TGTGCCAGCAGCCTCAGTGGTGACTATGGCTACACCTTC
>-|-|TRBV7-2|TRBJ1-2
CASSFRANYGYTF
TGTGCCAGCAGCTTCAGAGCTAACTATGGCTACACCTTC
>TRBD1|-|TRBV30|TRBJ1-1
CAWSLTGQADTEAFF
TGTGCCTGGAGTTTAACGGGACAGGCCGACACTGAAGCTTTCTTT
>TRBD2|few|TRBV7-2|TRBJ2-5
CASSPTSGGTHISETQYF
TGTGCCAGCAGCCCCACTAGCGGGGGGACCCACATCAGTGAGACCCAGTACTTC
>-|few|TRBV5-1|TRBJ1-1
CASSLYRLNTEAFF
TGCGCCAGCAGCTTGTATAGGCTTAACACTGAAGCTTTCTTT
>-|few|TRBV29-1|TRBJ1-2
CSVDGANYGYTF
TGCAGCGTTGATGGGGCTAACTATGGCTACACCTTC
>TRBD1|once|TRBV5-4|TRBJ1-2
CASSIRQGLGRGYTF
TGTGCCAGCAGCATACGACAGGGCCTCGGACGAGGCTACACCTTC
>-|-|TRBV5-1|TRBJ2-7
CASSPQGLSYEQYF
TGCGCCAGCAGCCCCCAGGGTTTGTCCTACGAGCAGTACTTC
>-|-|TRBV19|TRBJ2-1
CASSFSVDEQFF
TGTGCCAGTAGTTTTAGTGTGGATGAGCAGTTCTTC
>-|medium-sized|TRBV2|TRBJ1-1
CASSRFQQVEAFF
TGTGCCAGCAGTCGATTTCAACAGGTTGAGGCTTTCTTT
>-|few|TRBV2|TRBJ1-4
CASTTGPNEKLFF
TGTGCCAGCACGACAGGTCCTAATGAAAAACTGTTTTTT
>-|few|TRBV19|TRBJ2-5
CASRPGAQETQYF
TGTGCCAGTAGACCCGGGGCCCAAGAGACCCAGTACTTC
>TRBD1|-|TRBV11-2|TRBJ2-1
CASSPRQGDAYNEQFF
TGTGCCAGCAGCCCTAGACAGGGGGACGCCTACAATGAGCAGTTCTTC
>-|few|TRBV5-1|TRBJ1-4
CASRRTGTANEKLFF
TGCGCCAGCAGGCGAACCGGGACTGCAAATGAAAAACTGTTTTTT
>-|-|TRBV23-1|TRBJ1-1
CASSPPGENTEAFF
TGCGCCAGCAGTCCCCCAGGAGAGAACACTGAAGCTTTCTTT
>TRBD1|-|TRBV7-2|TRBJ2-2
CASSQGTGSAGELFF
TGTGCCAGCAGCCAGGGGACAGGGTCGGCCGGGGAGCTGTTTTTT
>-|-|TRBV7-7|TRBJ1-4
CASSLGVREKLFF
TGTGCTAGCAGCTTAGGGGTTAGGGAAAAACTGTTTTTT
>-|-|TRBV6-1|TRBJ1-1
CASSVLTEAFF
TGTGCCAGCAGTGTGCTCACTGAAGCTTTCTTT
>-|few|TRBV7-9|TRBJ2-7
CASSHGWGDSYEQYF
TGTGCCAGCAGCCACGGGTGGGGGGACTCCTACGAGCAGTACTTC
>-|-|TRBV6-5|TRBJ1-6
CASCGSSQGLLLHF
TGTGCCAGCTGCGGTTCGTCGCAGGGACTTCTCCTCCACTTT
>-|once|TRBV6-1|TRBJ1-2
CASSALREGGYTF
TGTGCCAGCAGTGCACTTCGAGAGGGTGGCTACACCTTC
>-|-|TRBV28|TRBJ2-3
CASSPPWTSTDTQYF
TGTGCCAGCAGTCCCCCTTGGACTAGCACAGATACGCAGTATTTT
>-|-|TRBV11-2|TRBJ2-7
CASSGIAARVEQYF
TGTGCCAGCAGCGGAATAGCGGCACGGGTGGAGCAGTACTTC
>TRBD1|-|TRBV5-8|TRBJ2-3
CASSSTQGVFTDTQYF
TGTGCCAGCAGCTCGACGCAGGGGGTCTTCACAGATACGCAGTATTTT
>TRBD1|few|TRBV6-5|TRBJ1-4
CASGQGHEKLFF
TGTGCCAGCGGACAGGGGCATGAAAAACTGTTTTTT
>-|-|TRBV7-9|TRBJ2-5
CASSSIVETQYF
TGTGCCAGCAGCTCGATAGTAGAGACCCAGTACTTC
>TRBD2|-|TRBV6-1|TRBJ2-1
CASSEFGTNYNEQFF
TGTGCCAGCAGTGAATTCGGGACTAACTACAATGAGCAGTTCTTC
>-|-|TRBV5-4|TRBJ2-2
CASSFGGDTGELFF
TGTGCCAGCAGCTTCGGTGGGGACACCGGGGAGCTGTTTTTT
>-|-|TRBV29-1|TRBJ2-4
CSVAQGAKNIQYF
TGCAGCGTTGCCCAGGGGGCCAAAAACATTCAGTACTTC
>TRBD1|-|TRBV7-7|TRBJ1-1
CASSSNRGKTEAFF
TGTGCTAGCAGCTCCAACAGGGGGAAGACTGAAGCTTTCTTT
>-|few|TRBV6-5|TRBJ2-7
CASSYGGSPYEQYF
TGTGCCAGCAGTTACGGGGGGTCCCCCTACGAGCAGTACTTC
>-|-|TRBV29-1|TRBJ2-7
CSVLQGLEIEQYF
TGCAGCGTTTTACAGGGCCTCGAGATCGAGCAGTACTTC
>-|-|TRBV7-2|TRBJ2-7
CASSLGLMDTTYEQYF
TGTGCCAGCAGCTTAGGTCTTATGGACACTACCTACGAGCAGTACTTC
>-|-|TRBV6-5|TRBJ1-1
CASSSGRRNTEAFF
TGTGCCAGCAGTTCGGGACGGAGGAACACTGAAGCTTTCTTT
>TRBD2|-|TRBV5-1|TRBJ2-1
CASSLTGGGSYNEQFF
TGCGCCAGCAGCTTGACGGGCGGGGGCTCCTACAATGAGCAGTTCTTC
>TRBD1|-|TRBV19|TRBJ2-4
CASSGGQENIQYF
TGTGCCAGTAGTGGGGGACAGGAAAACATTCAGTACTTC